The 29 T cell receptor beta chains reported below all come from one sample, sequenced in a study of early T cells in non-severe SARS-CoV-2 infection. TCRdb used MiXCR to reprocess the 5' RACE reads, holding one entry per CDR3 protein. The sample includes 70,000 to 95,000 distinct CDR3 sequences, roughly a sixth of them seen just once. Sequenced material: whole blood. These TCRs come from an adult who was a healthcare worker with PCR-confirmed SARS-CoV-2 infection or an uninfected control (not recorded which).

This chain uses TRBV5-1 with TRBJ1-1, with D perhaps TRBD1 (6 bases). The CDR3 has 15 residues. V was shortened by 6 bases and J by 5 bases, with 20 bases between the two germline ends. The germline V gene encodes CDR1 SGHRS and CDR2 YFSETQ. The CDR3 loop is CASTPQGLVGTEAFF. CDR3 in DNA: TGCGCCAGCACCCCACAGGGCCTCGTGGGGACTGAAGCTTTCTTT. The whole variable domain, remainder taken from reference TRBV5-1 and TRBJ1-1, is KAGVTQTPRYLIKTRGQQVTLSCSPISGHRSVSWYQQTPGQGLQFLFEYFSETQRNKGNFPGRFSGRQFSNSRSEMNVSTLELGDSALYLCASTPQGLVGTEAFFGQGTRLTVV.

V gene TRBV5-1 combines with J gene TRBJ2-1; no definite D call. Trimming stripped 7 bases from V and 4 bases from J, with 15 bases between. This CDR3 spans 14 amino acids. Germline-derived CDR1 and CDR2 are SGHRS and YFSETQ. The CDR3 DNA is TGCGCCAGCCATCGAACCCCAGATTACAATGAGCAGTTCTTC. It translates to CASHRTPDYNEQFF. The whole variable domain, remainder taken from reference TRBV5-1 and TRBJ2-1, is KAGVTQTPRYLIKTRGQQVTLSCSPISGHRSVSWYQQTPGQGLQFLFEYFSETQRNKGNFPGRFSGRQFSNSRSEMNVSTLELGDSALYLCASHRTPDYNEQFFGPGTRLTVL.

J is TRBJ2-1 and V is TRBV5-8; a possible D gene is TRBD2 (5 bases). Trimming removed 0 bases at V and 1 base at J, with 8 bases between. Germline values: CDR1 SGHTS, CDR2 YDEGEE. The CDR3 loop spans 15 amino acids. The CDR3 loop is CASSLEDLSYNEQFF. Here the CDR3 DNA reads TGTGCCAGCAGCTTGGAGGACTTATCCTACAATGAGCAGTTCTTC.

The chain carries TRBV4-1 and TRBJ2-3, with D unresolved. V lost 1 base and J 5 bases, leaving 1 base between the germline ends. Germline V gives CDR1 MGHRA, CDR2 YSYEKL. The CDR3 is 11 amino acids. CDR3 DNA sequence: TGCGCCAGCAGCCAAGGAGATACGCAGTATTTT. It is translated as CASSQGDTQYF.

The table lists this clonotype with a few counts. V and J are TRBV11-2 and TRBJ2-2; possibly TRBD2 for D (5 bases). V lost 6 bases and J lost 0, with 14 bases in between. The CDR3 runs to 16 residues. Per the germline V gene, CDR1 is SGHAT and CDR2 is FQNNGV. DNA for the CDR3: TGTGCCAGCAGGGGTTTGCGAGGGACGAACACCGGGGAGCTGTTTTTT. This encodes CASRGLRGTNTGELFF.

This clonotype was counted between two and nine times. This chain links TRBV5-4 with TRBJ2-1; a possible D gene is TRBD2 (7 bases). With 6 bases removed from V and 7 bases from J, the gap between germline ends came to 23 bases. Germline CDR1 SGHNT, CDR2 YYREEE (reference sequence). The CDR3 is 16 residues long. The CDR3 sequence: CASTTPGAGASNEQFF. The CDR3 coding sequence is TGTGCCAGCACCACCCCCGGGGCGGGGGCTAGTAATGAGCAGTTCTTC.

The chain carries TRBV7-9 and TRBJ2-5; 9 bases line up with TRBD1. Trimming at V came to 4 bases and at J to 4 bases, leaving 4 bases not matched to a gene. The CDR3 consists of 14 residues. Germline CDR1 is SEHNR and CDR2 is FQNEAQ (reference sequence). CDR3 DNA: TGTGCCAGCAGCTGGGGACAGGGAGGAGAGACCCAGTACTTC. Translation: CASSWGQGGETQYF.

This sequence joins TRBV5-1 and TRBJ2-5; TRBD1 matches 7 bases. The junction had 5 bases not matched to a gene; V was cut back by 1 base and J by 5 bases. The CDR3 sequence is 14 residues long. Germline-derived CDR1 and CDR2 are SGHRS and YFSETQ. The CDR3 is CASSLTGERETQYF. In DNA form, the CDR3 reads TGCGCCAGCAGCTTGACAGGGGAGAGGGAGACCCAGTACTTC. The complete variable domain, with remaining parts taken from reference TRBV5-1 and TRBJ2-5, reads KAGVTQTPRYLIKTRGQQVTLSCSPISGHRSVSWYQQTPGQGLQFLFEYFSETQRNKGNFPGRFSGRQFSNSRSEMNVSTLELGDSALYLCASSLTGERETQYFGPGTRLLVL.

This clonotype appeared many times. CDR3 protein: CASSPSAGLDYEQYF. As DNA, the CDR3 is TGTGCCAGCTCACCCTCAGCGGGACTTGACTACGAGCAGTACTTC. The chain joins TRBV18 to TRBJ2-7, with TRBD2 matching 7 bases. The length of the CDR3 is 15 residues. The V segment lost 3 bases and the J segment 3 bases; nucleotides outside the gene matches: 8. CDR1 and CDR2 from the germline V gene are KGHSH and LQKENI.

This clonotype was observed a handful of times. J is TRBJ2-5 and V is TRBV5-4; 9 positions match TRBD1. The CDR3 spans 15 residues. V was clipped by 2 bases and J by 7 bases; unmatched bases: 9. Germline lookup yields CDR1 SGHNT and CDR2 YYREEE (reference sequence). CDR3 nucleotide sequence: TGTGCCAGCAGCTTAGAGGGACAGGGTGGAGGGACCCAGTACTTC. Amino acid sequence: CASSLEGQGGGTQYF.

This clonotype was found a few times. V gene TRBV9 combines with J gene TRBJ2-7, with 8 positions matching TRBD2. The V and J ends lost 0 bases and 6 bases, in that order; junction bases with no gene match: 2. The germline V gene encodes CDR1 SGDLS and CDR2 YYNGEE. The CDR3 is 13 amino acids. CDR3 sequence: CASSVAGGLEQYF. The CDR3 DNA follows: TGTGCCAGCAGCGTAGCGGGGGGGCTCGAGCAGTACTTC. Full variable domain (remainder filled in from reference TRBV9 and TRBJ2-7): DSGVTQTPKHLITATGQRVTLRCSPRSGDLSVYWYQQSLDQGLQFLIQYYNGEERAKGNILERFSAQQFPDLHSELNLSSLELGDSALYFCASSVAGGLEQYFGPGTRLTVT.

The genes are TRBV6-6 and TRBJ2-4; no reliable D call. This CDR3 region has 13 residues. With 6 bases removed from V and 1 base from J, the gap between germline ends came to 7 bases. CDR1 MNHNY and CDR2 SVGAGI come from the germline V gene (reference sequence). CDR3 sequence (DNA): TGTGCCAGCAGCTACCGGGCCAAAAACATTCAGTACTTC. Amino acids: CASSYRAKNIQYF.

The CDR3 DNA follows: TGCGCCAGCAGGTTAAATCCTGGGACTAGATCCGAGACCCAGTACTTC. Translated: CASRLNPGTRSETQYF. The rearrangement links TRBV5-1 to TRBJ2-5; 8 bases are shared with TRBD2. The germline V gene encodes CDR1 SGHRS and CDR2 YFSETQ. CDR3 length equals 16 residues. The V segment lost 5 bases and the J segment 5 bases; nucleotides outside the gene matches: 14. The full variable domain, rest sourced from reference TRBV5-1 and TRBJ2-5, is KAGVTQTPRYLIKTRGQQVTLSCSPISGHRSVSWYQQTPGQGLQFLFEYFSETQRNKGNFPGRFSGRQFSNSRSEMNVSTLELGDSALYLCASRLNPGTRSETQYFGPGTRLLVL.

This clonotype was counted between two and nine times. This chain links TRBV10-3 with TRBJ2-3, with TRBD2 identical over 9 bases. The CDR3 consists of 14 residues. V was clipped by 6 bases and J by 5 bases; unmatched bases: 6. Looked up from germline, CDR1 is ENHRY and CDR2 is SYGVKD. The CDR3 nucleotides are TGTGCCATCAGCTGGACTAGCGTTATAGATACGCAGTATTTT. Protein: CAISWTSVIDTQYF.

This chain uses TRBV3-1 with TRBJ2-3; 8 bases are shared with TRBD2. Germline CDR1 reads LGHDT; CDR2 reads YNNKEL (reference sequence). This CDR3 has 17 residues. The J segment lost 0 bases and the V segment lost 0 bases, leaving 5 bases of the junction unmatched. The CDR3 DNA follows: TGTGCCAGCAGCCAAGATCTAGCGGGCCTTAGCACAGATACGCAGTATTTT. It codes for CASSQDLAGLSTDTQYF.

This clonotype was seen a few times. This CDR3 is CASHAATRGDEQYF. The CDR3 DNA reads TGTGCCAGCCACGCGGCTACACGGGGCGACGAGCAGTACTTC. This chain connects TRBV11-2 to TRBJ2-7; D assignment may be TRBD1 or TRBD2 (5 bases each). CDR3 size: 14 residues. Trimming left V 8 bases short and J 5 bases short, with 19 bases between. Germline V CDR1 and CDR2: SGHAT, FQNNGV. The entire variable domain, with the rest obtained from reference TRBV11-2 and TRBJ2-7, is as follows: EAGVAQSPRYKIIEKRQSVAFWCNPISGHATLYWYQQILGQGPKLLIQFQNNGVVDDSQLPKDRFSAERLKGVDSTLKIQPAKLEDSAVYLCASHAATRGDEQYFGPGTRLTVT.

The genes are TRBV11-2 and TRBJ2-7; 7 bases agree with TRBD1. Germline V gene data show CDR1 as SGHAT and CDR2 as FQNNGV. The CDR3 is made up of 14 amino acids. With 5 bases clipped from V and 2 bases from J, the junction kept 6 bases outside the gene matches. The CDR3 reads CASSQGQYTYEQYF. The CDR3 DNA follows: TGTGCCAGCAGCCAGGGACAGTACACCTACGAGCAGTACTTC. The variable domain in full, completed from reference TRBV11-2 and TRBJ2-7, reads EAGVAQSPRYKIIEKRQSVAFWCNPISGHATLYWYQQILGQGPKLLIQFQNNGVVDDSQLPKDRFSAERLKGVDSTLKIQPAKLEDSAVYLCASSQGQYTYEQYFGPGTRLTVT.

This clonotype appeared a few times. V usage is TRBV5-4 and J usage is TRBJ2-7; possible D gene TRBD1, 6 bases. V lost 8 bases to trimming and J lost 2 bases, with 11 bases between them. In germline, CDR1 is SGHNT, CDR2 YYREEE (reference sequence). The CDR3 loop spans 12 amino acids. The CDR3 sequence: CASSRDTYEQYF. CDR3 DNA: TGTGCCAGTTCCCGGGACACCTACGAGCAGTACTTC. Combining the CDR3 with reference TRBV5-4 and TRBJ2-7 gives the whole variable domain ETGVTQSPTHLIKTRGQQVTLRCSSQSGHNTVSWYQQALGQGPQFIFQYYREEENGRGNFPPRFSGLQFPNYSSELNVNALELDDSALYLCASSRDTYEQYFGPGTRLTVT.

At least ten counts were recorded for this clonotype. The chain has TRBV20-1 and TRBJ1-3; D possibly corresponds to TRBD1 (5 bases). Germline CDR1 and CDR2: DFQATT and SNEGSKA (reference sequence). The CDR3 loop spans 13 amino acids. Trimming removed 3 bases at V and 2 bases at J, with 8 bases between. The CDR3 loop reads CSASQGAGNTIYF. CDR3 bases: TGCAGTGCTAGCCAGGGAGCTGGAAACACCATATATTTT.

This clonotype was observed a handful of times. The genes are TRBV12-3 or TRBV12-4 and TRBJ2-5; 7 nucleotides agree with TRBD2. There are 13 residues in the CDR3. Unmatched junction bases numbered 16, after V lost 7 bases and J lost 14 bases. The CDR3 DNA sequence: TGTGCCAGCACCAACGCGGCCGGGACTAAGTTCTACTTC. It is translated as CASTNAAGTKFYF.

The chain is built from TRBV7-6 and TRBJ2-1; no clear D. Trimming shortened V by 2 bases and J by 6 bases, and 14 bases separated the two germline ends. The CDR3 consists of 15 residues. Germline V lookup: CDR1 SGHVS, CDR2 FNYEAQ. The CDR3 here is CASSLLPGVGNEQFF. CDR3 nucleotide sequence: TGTGCCAGCAGCTTACTACCAGGAGTCGGCAATGAGCAGTTCTTC.

This chain joins TRBV15 and TRBJ1-1; 7 nucleotides agree with TRBD1. Trimming at V came to 0 bases and at J to 6 bases, leaving 7 bases not matched to a gene. Germline loops: CDR1 LNHNV, CDR2 YYDKDF (reference sequence). The CDR3 length is 15 residues. CDR3 loop: CATSRDPKTGSEAFF. CDR3 DNA sequence: TGTGCCACCAGCAGAGACCCGAAGACAGGGTCTGAAGCTTTCTTT.

This clonotype occurred a few times. This rearrangement joins TRBV19 to TRBJ2-5; 11 bases align to TRBD2. This CDR3 spans 16 amino acids. V lost 5 bases to trimming and J lost 4 bases; unmatched junction nucleotides: 9. Germline V lookup: CDR1 LNHDA, CDR2 SQIVND (reference sequence). The DNA for the CDR3 is TGTGCCAGTAGTTCCCAGCCCGGACTAGCGGGAGAGACCCAGTACTTC. Encoded protein: CASSSQPGLAGETQYF.

The chain links TRBV30 to TRBJ1-1; perhaps TRBD1 as D (5 bases). The CDR3 spans 13 residues. With 5 bases removed from V and 5 bases from J, the gap between germline ends came to 15 bases. CDR1 is GTSNPN and CDR2 is SVGIG in the germline V gene (reference sequence). CDR3 amino acids: CAWGINWGTEAFF. The DNA for the CDR3 is TGTGCCTGGGGAATAAATTGGGGGACTGAAGCTTTCTTT. Combining the CDR3 with reference TRBV30 and TRBJ1-1 gives the whole variable domain SQTIHQWPATLVQPVGSPLSLECTVEGTSNPNLYWYRQAAGRGLQLLFYSVGIGQISSEVPQNLSASRPQDRQFILSSKKLLLSDSGFYLCAWGINWGTEAFFGQGTRLTVV.

CDR3 DNA sequence: TGTGCCAGCAGCCCCATAGGGAGCAGCAATGAGCAGTTCTTC. Translating it yields CASSPIGSSNEQFF. V gene TRBV9 combines with J gene TRBJ2-1; D is possibly TRBD2 (5 bases). This CDR3 contains 14 residues. V lost 4 bases and J lost 6, with 14 bases in between. The germline V gene encodes CDR1 SGDLS and CDR2 YYNGEE. Combining the CDR3 with reference TRBV9 and TRBJ2-1 gives the whole variable domain DSGVTQTPKHLITATGQRVTLRCSPRSGDLSVYWYQQSLDQGLQFLIQYYNGEERAKGNILERFSAQQFPDLHSELNLSSLELGDSALYFCASSPIGSSNEQFFGPGTRLTVL.

The gene calls are TRBV5-1 and TRBJ2-6; D ambiguous. V lost 4 bases and J lost 4, with 21 bases in between. The CDR3 sequence is 18 residues long. The V gene's germline CDR1 is SGHRS and CDR2 YFSETQ. The CDR3: CASSPGAGPPPGANVLTF. The CDR3 DNA sequence: TGCGCCAGCAGCCCCGGTGCTGGACCCCCGCCGGGGGCCAACGTCCTGACTTTC.

The chain is built from TRBV7-9 and TRBJ2-7; D may be TRBD1 or TRBD2 (5 bases each). Deletions cut 5 bases from V and 4 bases from J, with 12 bases between. The length of the CDR3 is 13 residues. The germline gives CDR1 SEHNR, CDR2 FQNEAQ (reference sequence). CDR3 loop: CASSPYGGYEQYF. In DNA, the CDR3 is TGTGCCAGCAGCCCGTATGGGGGTTACGAGCAGTACTTC.

V is TRBV5-1 and J is TRBJ2-7, with TRBD2 identical over 7 bases. The CDR3 extends over 15 amino acids. J was trimmed by 0 bases and V by 3 bases; bases with no gene match: 6. Germline values: CDR1 SGHRS, CDR2 YFSETQ. In nucleotides, the CDR3 is TGCGCCAGCAGCTCGACCGGGACTACCTCCTACGAGCAGTACTTC. Its protein product is CASSSTGTTSYEQYF.

V and J are TRBV12-3 or TRBV12-4 and TRBJ2-1; D may correspond to TRBD1 or TRBD2 (5 bases each). CDR3 length equals 17 residues. V lost 1 base, J lost 0 bases, and 13 bases lay in between. The CDR3 is CASSLGDGPSSYNEQFF. The CDR3 DNA is TGTGCCAGCAGTTTAGGGGACGGCCCTAGCTCCTACAATGAGCAGTTCTTC.